The 32 T cell receptor beta chains in this list originate from one sample, sequenced in a study of cytomegalovirus exposure and HLA in healthy donors. Both 60 Vbeta primers and 13 Jbeta primers went into the PCR. Sequenced by immunoSEQ multiplex PCR; TCRdb stores in-frame clones only, minus some. The sample includes over 150,000 clones, under 70% seen only once; the top ten take around 3%. Sequences were obtained from PBMCs. The receptors originated from a woman aged 35 to 49 in good health and CMV-seropositive.

The chain couples TRBV5-1 to TRBJ2-5, with D unresolved. In germline, CDR1 is SGHRS, CDR2 YFSETQ. Trimming took off 2 bases at V and 4 bases at J, with 12 bases between the two ends. The CDR3 extends over 14 amino acids. The CDR3 here is CASSFKVAGETQYF. In DNA form, the CDR3 reads TGCGCCAGCAGCTTTAAGGTGGCAGGAGAGACCCAGTACTTC.

Turning to this clone: The sample has other DNA sequences that encode this CDR3 too. The CDR3 DNA is TGTGCCAGCAGCTTCCGGGGGGCAGATACGCAGTATTTT. As protein: CASSFRGADTQYF. The chain combines TRBV5-4 with TRBJ2-3; TRBD2 matches 7 bases. The CDR3 length is 13 residues. The V gene's germline CDR1 is SGHNT and CDR2 YYREEE (reference sequence). Trimming took 2 bases from V and 4 from J; bases not matched to a gene: 1.

This clone was detected only a few times. CDR3 DNA: TGCGCCAGCAGCCTACAGGGTATAGCGCTTGAGACCCAGTACTTC. This translates into CASSLQGIALETQYF. The gene calls are TRBV4-1 and TRBJ2-5, with D maybe TRBD1 (6 bases). Germline V lookup: CDR1 MGHRA, CDR2 YSYEKL. Deletions cut 4 bases from V and 5 bases from J, with 17 bases between. This CDR3 has 15 residues.

The chain is built from TRBV20-1 and TRBJ2-1; no clear D gene. From germline, CDR1 is DFQATT and CDR2 SNEGSKA (reference sequence). Trimming took 2 bases from V and 4 from J, leaving 3 bases between them. The CDR3 runs to 11 residues. CDR3 protein: CSARPYNEQFF. CDR3 bases: TGCAGTGCTAGACCATACAATGAGCAGTTCTTC.

The chain carries TRBV4-2 and TRBJ2-3; perhaps TRBD2 as D (6 bases). CDR1 is LGHNA, CDR2 YNFKEQ, per germline. The CDR3 runs to 18 residues. V was trimmed by 2 bases and J by 4 bases, leaving 22 bases between them. Here the CDR3 reads CASSQLEASGGNPDTQYF. The DNA of the CDR3 is TGTGCCAGCAGCCAATTGGAAGCGTCTGGCGGGAACCCAGATACGCAGTATTTT.

DNA for the CDR3: TGCAGCGTTGGTCTAGGAGTGAGCTCCTACAATGAGCAGTTCTTC. Protein sequence: CSVGLGVSSYNEQFF. This chain joins TRBV29-1 and TRBJ2-1; D is ambiguous. The CDR3 spans 15 residues. V was pared by 4 bases and J by 0 bases, with 13 bases between. CDR1 is SQVTM and CDR2 is ANQGSEA in the germline V gene.

This clone showed up just a few times. The genes are TRBV5-4 and TRBJ2-7, with D perhaps matching TRBD2 (6 bases). Trimming removed 2 bases from V and 3 bases from J, with 12 bases in between. This CDR3 has 14 amino acids. Germline lookup yields CDR1 SGHNT and CDR2 YYREEE (reference sequence). The CDR3 nucleotides read TGTGCCAGCAGCTTCGGGGGAGGAGGCTACGAGCAGTACTTC. Protein sequence: CASSFGGGGYEQYF.

This clone was counted only a few times. The genes are TRBV2 and TRBJ1-2, with TRBD1 matching 9 bases. CDR1 is SNHLY and CDR2 is FYNNEI in the germline V gene. This CDR3 is 12 amino acids long. Trimming removed 6 bases from V and 7 bases from J; junction bases left unmatched: 3. CDR3 residues: CASRTGGPGYTF. The CDR3 DNA reads TGTGCCAGCAGAACAGGGGGCCCTGGCTACACCTTC. Variable domain in full (rest from reference TRBV2 and TRBJ1-2): EPEVTQTPSHQVTQMGQEVILRCVPISNHLYFYWYRQILGQKVEFLVSFYNNEISEKSEIFDDQFSVERPDGSNFTLKIRSTKLEDSAMYFCASRTGGPGYTFGSGTRLTVV.

The CDR3 DNA reads TGTGCCAGCAGCATCGGACTAGCGGAGCAGTACTTC. Encoded protein: CASSIGLAEQYF. The chain recombines TRBV7-2 with TRBJ2-7; 9 positions agree with TRBD2. The germline V gene has CDR1 SGHTA and CDR2 FQGNSA. The length of the CDR3 is 12 residues. J gave up 7 bases and V 5 bases, and 3 bases lay outside the gene matches.

The chain is built from TRBV28 and TRBJ1-1; possibly TRBD1 for D (5 bases). The CDR3 has 11 residues. The germline V and J ends were trimmed by 8 bases and 11 bases, with 15 bases remaining between them. Germline CDR1 and CDR2: MDHEN and SYDVKM. The CDR3 sequence: CASHRYPRAFF. The DNA for the CDR3 is TGTGCCAGCCACAGGTACCCGAGGGCTTTCTTT.

V gene TRBV19 combines with J gene TRBJ1-2; the D gene is possibly TRBD1 (5 bases). Trimming shortened V by 1 base and J by 10 bases, and 10 bases separated the two germline ends. From germline, CDR1 is LNHDA and CDR2 SQIVND (reference sequence). This CDR3 contains 12 residues. The DNA for the CDR3 is TGTGCCAGTAGTATAGGCAGGGTTGTCTACACCTTC. Encoded protein: CASSIGRVVYTF.

This chain uses TRBV11-3 with TRBJ1-1; 7 bases fit TRBD1. From germline, CDR1 is SGHNT and CDR2 YENEEA. This CDR3 is 13 amino acids long. V shed 3 bases, J shed 5 bases, and the junction held 3 bases outside the gene matches. Written as DNA, the CDR3 is TGTGCCAGCAGCTTGCCAGGGGGGACTGAAGCTTTCTTT. Protein: CASSLPGGTEAFF.

The genes are TRBV6-1 and TRBJ1-2, with D perhaps TRBD1 (6 bases). CDR3 length equals 13 residues. Trimming shortened V by 7 bases and J by 4 bases, and 13 bases separated the two germline ends. CDR1 and CDR2 (germline): MNHNS, SASEGT. CDR3 region: CASNLQGTYGYTF. CDR3 nucleotides: TGTGCCAGCAATTTACAGGGAACCTATGGCTACACCTTC.

The J gene is TRBJ2-2, the V gene TRBV5-4, with 12 bases fitting TRBD2. Losses at the gene ends were 6 bases for V and 4 bases for J; bases not matched to a gene: 4. CDR1 and CDR2 (germline): SGHNT, YYREEE (reference sequence). The CDR3 length is 15 residues. The CDR3 spells CASTLAGGVTGELFF. As DNA, the CDR3 is TGTGCCAGCACTCTAGCGGGAGGGGTCACCGGGGAGCTGTTTTTT. The whole variable domain, filled in from reference TRBV5-4 and TRBJ2-2, reads ETGVTQSPTHLIKTRGQQVTLRCSSQSGHNTVSWYQQALGQGPQFIFQYYREEENGRGNFPPRFSGLQFPNYSSELNVNALELDDSALYLCASTLAGGVTGELFFGEGSRLTVL.

The chain is built from TRBV29-1 and TRBJ2-3, with D unclear. The CDR3 runs to 13 residues. The germline gives CDR1 SQVTM, CDR2 ANQGSEA. The V end was cut by 0 bases, the J end by 3 bases, with 7 bases between. Written as DNA, the CDR3 is TGCAGCGTTGAAGAGGGCGTTACAGATACGCAGTATTTT. This gives the protein CSVEEGVTDTQYF.

V usage is TRBV6-5 and J usage is TRBJ2-3; D not certain. The CDR3 is made up of 13 amino acids. The germline V gene encodes CDR1 MNHEY and CDR2 SVGAGI. V lost 5 bases and J lost 2, with 8 bases in between. This chain's CDR3 is CASSRTITDTQYF. The CDR3 DNA sequence: TGTGCCAGCAGTCGAACAATCACAGATACGCAGTATTTT.

To note about this clone: An end of the junction differs from the germline gene, which may be a read error. The rearrangement uses TRBV7-9 and TRBJ2-1; D is undetermined. The CDR3 loop spans 14 amino acids. Germline V lookup: CDR1 SEHNR, CDR2 FQNEAQ (reference sequence). The CDR3 reads CSSSLVRRINEQFF. The CDR3, as DNA: TGTTCCAGCAGCTTAGTTCGGAGAATCAATGAGCAGTTCTTC.

V usage is TRBV6-5 and J usage is TRBJ2-5; the D gene is possibly TRBD1 (5 bases). The J call may be incorrect, as the DNA end agrees better with TRBJ2-7. CDR3 size: 11 residues. CDR1 is MNHEY and CDR2 is SVGAGI in the germline V gene. The CDR3: CASQGAYEQYF. The DNA for the CDR3 is TGTGCCAGCCAAGGGGCCTACGAGCAGTACTTC.

This clone turned up a few times. V usage is TRBV7-9 and J usage is TRBJ1-2; D not certain. The CDR3 has 15 amino acids. Germline loops: CDR1 SEHNR, CDR2 FQNEAQ (reference sequence). The V end was cut by 2 bases, the J end by 2 bases, with 12 bases between. The CDR3 here is CASSLSVAGNYGYTF. CDR3 nucleotides: TGTGCCAGCAGCTTATCCGTGGCGGGGAACTATGGCTACACCTTC. The variable domain in full, completed from reference TRBV7-9 and TRBJ1-2, reads DTGVSQNPRHKITKRGQNVTFRCDPISEHNRLYWYRQTLGQGPEFLTYFQNEAQLEKSRLLSDRFSAERPKGSFSTLEIQRTEQGDSAMYLCASSLSVAGNYGYTFGSGTRLTVV.

V is TRBV28 and J is TRBJ1-5; 9 nucleotides agree with TRBD1. This CDR3 contains 17 residues. Germline CDR1 reads MDHEN; CDR2 reads SYDVKM. Losses at the gene ends were 3 bases for V and 4 bases for J; bases not matched to a gene: 10. This CDR3 is CASSLSGTGTRNQPQHF. CDR3 nucleotide sequence: TGTGCCAGCAGTTTGTCCGGGACAGGGACCCGTAATCAGCCCCAGCATTTT.

The rearrangement uses TRBV7-2 and TRBJ1-4; 7 bases are a match to TRBD1. V shed 5 bases, J shed 8 bases, and the junction held 8 bases outside the gene matches. Per the germline V gene, CDR1 is SGHTA and CDR2 is FQGNSA. The CDR3 consists of 14 residues. For the CDR3, the DNA is TGTGCCAGCAGCACAGCGACAGGGAACGAAAAACTGTTTTTT. It specifies CASSTATGNEKLFF.

V and J are TRBV19 and TRBJ1-5; 7 nucleotides match TRBD1. CDR1 is LNHDA, CDR2 SQIVND, per germline (reference sequence). Trimming at V came to 8 bases and at J to 4 bases, leaving 8 bases not matched to a gene. CDR3 length: 14 residues. CDR3 coding DNA: TGTGCCAGTTCCCTGACAGGGACGAATCAGCCCCAGCATTTT. It encodes CASSLTGTNQPQHF.

Here the CDR3 reads CASSLDYEQYF. The CDR3 DNA is TGTGCCAGCAGTCTAGACTACGAGCAGTACTTC. The chain is built from TRBV25-1 and TRBJ2-5; D not resolved. The assigned J gene may be wrong: the sequence end matches TRBJ2-7 better. CDR3 length equals 11 residues. The V gene's germline CDR1 is MGHDK and CDR2 SYGVNS.

The rearrangement uses TRBV7-3 and TRBJ2-7; 9 positions match TRBD1. The germline V gene encodes CDR1 SGHTA and CDR2 FQGTGA. The CDR3 sequence is 15 residues long. Trimming cost V 10 bases and J 2 bases; bases outside gene matches: 12. The CDR3, as DNA: TGTGCCACCGGACAGGGGCAGGTTGGGGCCTACGAGCAGTACTTC. The encoded protein is CATGQGQVGAYEQYF.

This chain joins TRBV7-6 and TRBJ2-5, with TRBD2 identical over 10 bases. This CDR3 spans 15 amino acids. Germline V gene data show CDR1 as SGHVS and CDR2 as FNYEAQ. V shed 5 bases, J shed 2 bases, and the junction held 5 bases outside the gene matches. As DNA, the CDR3 is TGTGCCAGCAGCCCTCTAGCGGGGGCACAAGAGACCCAGTACTTC. It encodes CASSPLAGAQETQYF.

The genes are TRBV7-8 and TRBJ2-1; 8 bases fit TRBD2. This CDR3 region has 16 residues. The germline gives CDR1 SGHVS, CDR2 FQNEAQ. The V gene end was trimmed by 5 bases and the J gene end by 8 bases; junction bases not matched to a gene: 14. Here the CDR3 reads CASSLNSGIRGDEQFF. CDR3 DNA: TGTGCCAGCAGCCTGAATAGCGGGATCCGTGGGGATGAGCAGTTCTTC. The entire variable domain, with the rest obtained from reference TRBV7-8 and TRBJ2-1, is as follows: GAGVSQSPRYKVAKRGQDVALRCDPISGHVSLFWYQQALGQGPEFLTYFQNEAQLDKSGLPSDRFFAERPEGSVSTLKIQRTQQEDSAVYLCASSLNSGIRGDEQFFGPGTRLTVL.

This clone was detected a few times. V gene TRBV6-5 combines with J gene TRBJ2-3; 7 bases line up with TRBD2. The CDR3 is made up of 13 amino acids. Germline CDR1 and CDR2: MNHEY and SVGAGI. The V and J ends lost 6 bases and 6 bases, in that order; junction bases with no gene match: 6. The CDR3 here is CASSWGEGDTQYF. CDR3 nucleotide sequence: TGTGCCAGCAGCTGGGGGGAGGGCGATACGCAGTATTTT.

V is TRBV7-9 and J is TRBJ2-5; 12 nucleotides match TRBD2. CDR1 and CDR2 (germline): SEHNR, FQNEAQ (reference sequence). The ends lost 1 base at V and 2 bases at J; junction bases unmatched: 2. This CDR3 has 16 residues. The CDR3 nucleotides are TGTGCCAGCAGCTTAGGGCTAGCGGGAGGGCAAGAGACCCAGTACTTC. Translation gives CASSLGLAGGQETQYF.

The J gene is TRBJ2-1, the V gene TRBV5-1; 13 bases line up with TRBD2. The V gene's germline CDR1 is SGHRS and CDR2 YFSETQ. Germline trimming cut 4 bases from V and 3 bases from J; bases unmatched to any gene: 10. The CDR3 totals 18 residues. This chain's CDR3 is CASSIPGTSGEIYNEQFF. Written as DNA, the CDR3 is TGCGCCAGCAGCATCCCCGGGACTAGCGGGGAGATCTACAATGAGCAGTTCTTC.

The V and J genes are TRBV19 and TRBJ2-7, with 7 bases fitting TRBD1. Germline CDR1 and CDR2: LNHDA and SQIVND (reference sequence). Unmatched junction bases numbered 7, after V lost 5 bases and J lost 3 bases. The CDR3 contains 14 residues. For the CDR3, the DNA is TGTGCCAGTAGTCCCGGGACAGCCGGCTACGAGCAGTACTTC. Amino acids: CASSPGTAGYEQYF. The entire variable domain, with the rest obtained from reference TRBV19 and TRBJ2-7, is as follows: DGGITQSPKYLFRKEGQNVTLSCEQNLNHDAMYWYRQDPGQGLRLIYYSQIVNDFQKGDIAEGYSVSREKKESFPLTVTSAQKNPTAFYLCASSPGTAGYEQYFGPGTRLTVT.

This clone has a handful of counts. V usage is TRBV13 and J usage is TRBJ1-6; D unresolved. Looked up from germline, CDR1 is PRHDT and CDR2 is FYEKMQ (reference sequence). The CDR3 contains 14 residues. V dropped 5 bases and J dropped 4 bases, with 9 bases sitting between them. The CDR3 bases are TGTGCCAGCAGCCGACCGGGATATAATTCACCCCTCCACTTT. Protein: CASSRPGYNSPLHF.

V and J are TRBV9 and TRBJ2-5, with 14 positions matching TRBD2. The V segment lost 0 bases and the J segment 5 bases; nucleotides outside the gene matches: 3. Germline loops: CDR1 SGDLS, CDR2 YYNGEE. CDR3 length equals 16 residues. CDR3 coding DNA: TGTGCCAGCAGCGTAGGACTAGCGGGGGGGGATGAGACCCAGTACTTC. Its protein is CASSVGLAGGDETQYF. Complete variable domain (other parts from reference TRBV9 and TRBJ2-5): DSGVTQTPKHLITATGQRVTLRCSPRSGDLSVYWYQQSLDQGLQFLIQYYNGEERAKGNILERFSAQQFPDLHSELNLSSLELGDSALYFCASSVGLAGGDETQYFGPGTRLLVL.